This TCR beta chain was sequenced in a study of T-cell reconstitution after alpha-beta-depleted transplantation in children. Study-level results: Expanded graft clones, several hundred of them, were reportedly the source of alpha-beta T cells about two months after transplant. At day 60, the high TCRbeta diversity found in some patients originated from recipient T cells and thymic progenitors that had survived. Hyperexpanded clones declined; after one year, newly produced T cells mostly supplied diversity.

Researchers prepared the TCRbeta library using unique molecular identifiers, the study reports. From the PCR reads, TCRdb called clonotypes with MiXCR, one entry per CDR3 protein. Of around 300,000 distinct CDR3 sequences listed, around 20% are singletons. CDR3 length: 14 residues. Germline V gene data show CDR1 as SGDLS and CDR2 as YYNGEE. The V and J ends lost 0 bases and 2 bases respectively, with 9 bases between them. Details on this clonotype: Antigen: not known.

V gene TRBV9 combines with J gene TRBJ2-7; D not certain. The sample here was PBMCs, mostly from graft donor cells, taken 180 days after TCRalphabeta/CD19-depleted stem cell transplant. The sequence was obtained from a male patient aged 10 to 17 who had a stem cell transplant for acute lymphoblastic leukemia, so the T cells may come from the graft donor. The CDR3 DNA reads TGTGCCAGCAGCGTAGGCGGCAGTACCTACGAGCAGTACTTC. Translation gives CASSVGGSTYEQYF.